What follows are 19 T cell receptor beta chains derived from one specimen sequenced in a study of neoadjuvant anti-PD-1 for oral cavity cancer. The protocol was immunoSEQ multiplex PCR, while the TCRdb copy is restricted to in-frame clones and leaves out a portion. Of approximately 13,000 clones in the sample, 76% were seen once. The time point was: after neoadjuvant nivolumab, at surgical resection. The sample was PBMCs, taken after nivolumab (anti-PD-1) treatment. These receptor sequences come from a person aged 40-85 years with oral cavity squamous cell carcinoma.

This clone was counted only a few times. This chain connects TRBV29-1 to TRBJ2-5, with D perhaps being TRBD1 or TRBD2 (5 bases each). Trimming removed 5 bases at V and 5 bases at J, with 15 bases between. Looked up from germline, CDR1 is SQVTM and CDR2 is ANQGSEA. This CDR3 has 13 residues. This chain's CDR3 is CSVTGTNLETQYF. CDR3 DNA sequence: TGCAGCGTTACGGGGACCAACCTCGAGACCCAGTACTTC. Looking up the rest from reference TRBV29-1 and TRBJ2-5 gives the full variable domain: SAVISQKPSRDICQRGTSLTIQCQVDSQVTMMFWYRQQPGQSLTLIATANQGSEATYESGFVIDKFPISRPNLTFSTLTVSNMSPEDSSIYLCSVTGTNLETQYFGPGTRLLVL.

This clone was detected only a few times. The V and J genes are TRBV15 and TRBJ1-3; D is unresolved. The CDR3 covers 14 residues. The germline V and J ends were trimmed by 1 base and 7 bases, with 11 bases remaining between them. From germline, CDR1 is LNHNV and CDR2 YYDKDF (reference sequence). The CDR3 bases are TGTGCCACCAGCAGAGGCCGAGGAGGCAACACCATATATTTT. It translates to CATSRGRGGNTIYF.

The rearrangement uses TRBV27 and TRBJ1-1, with TRBD1 matching 11 bases. From germline, CDR1 is MNHEY and CDR2 SMNVEV (reference sequence). This CDR3 comprises 15 residues. With V trimmed by 7 bases and J by 6 bases, 10 bases remained unmatched. The DNA for the CDR3 is TGTGCCAGCATATCCTGGGACAGGGGGACCCCTGAAGCTTTCTTT. Translated: CASISWDRGTPEAFF.

The CDR3 here is CASRAGDRVDETQYF. DNA of the CDR3: TGTGCCAGCAGGGCCGGGGACAGGGTTGACGAGACCCAGTACTTC. The chain employs TRBV7-9 and TRBJ2-5, with 9 bases aligning to TRBD1. CDR3 length: 15 residues. Germline CDR1 is SEHNR and CDR2 is FQNEAQ (reference sequence). The junction had 10 bases not matched to a gene; V was cut back by 6 bases and J by 5 bases.

This clone was observed a single time. The chain employs TRBV10-3 and TRBJ2-1, with TRBD2 matching 11 bases. CDR1 is ENHRY, CDR2 SYGVKD, per germline. J gave up 5 bases and V 3 bases, and 6 bases lay outside the gene matches. This CDR3 has 16 amino acids. The CDR3 nucleotides read TGTGCCATCAGTGACCCCGGGACTAGCGGACACAATGAGCAGTTCTTC. The encoded protein is CAISDPGTSGHNEQFF.

This chain connects TRBV5-1 to TRBJ1-1; no clear D gene. The CDR3 contains 13 residues. The V gene's germline CDR1 is SGHRS and CDR2 YFSETQ. V lost 4 bases to trimming and J lost 1 base, with 8 bases between them. The CDR3 sequence is CASSPGWNTEAFF. As DNA, the CDR3 is TGCGCCAGCAGCCCGGGGTGGAACACTGAAGCTTTCTTT.

This rearrangement joins TRBV5-1 to TRBJ2-7; D gene ambiguous. Deletions cut 7 bases from V and 1 base from J, with 12 bases between. In germline, CDR1 is SGHRS, CDR2 YFSETQ. The CDR3 length is 13 residues. CDR3 residues: CASGIAGSYEQYF. In DNA form, the CDR3 reads TGCGCCAGCGGGATAGCTGGTTCCTACGAGCAGTACTTC.

This clone has only a few counts. This rearrangement joins TRBV2 to TRBJ2-1; no reliable D call. The CDR3 is 14 residues long. The germline V gene encodes CDR1 SNHLY and CDR2 FYNNEI. Between the trimmed V and J ends, which lost 2 bases and 3 bases, there was a span of 8 bases. The DNA of the CDR3 is TGTGCCAGCAGTGAATGGGTGGACTACAATGAGCAGTTCTTC. Its protein product is CASSEWVDYNEQFF.

The rearrangement uses TRBV9 and TRBJ1-3; tentative D call: TRBD1 (5 bases). This CDR3 contains 17 residues. Germline loops: CDR1 SGDLS, CDR2 YYNGEE. Trimming took off 1 base at V and 6 bases at J, with 20 bases between the two ends. For the CDR3, the DNA is TGTGCCAGCAGCGTAATGACGGGGGAGGGGATGAAAAACACCATATATTTT. Protein: CASSVMTGEGMKNTIYF.

This chain links TRBV7-2 with TRBJ1-4; D is unresolved. There are 13 residues in the CDR3. CDR1 is SGHTA, CDR2 FQGNSA, per germline. Trimming removed 2 bases at V and 3 bases at J, with 4 bases between. For the CDR3, the DNA is TGTGCCAGCAGCTTATTAGCTAATGAAAAACTGTTTTTT. Encoded protein: CASSLLANEKLFF.

The J gene is TRBJ1-1, the V gene TRBV7-9, with 7 bases identical to TRBD1. CDR3 size: 14 residues. V shed 6 bases, J shed 2 bases, and the junction held 6 bases outside the gene matches. Germline CDR1 and CDR2: SEHNR and FQNEAQ (reference sequence). In nucleotides, the CDR3 is TGTGCCAGCAGTTATACAGGGGCCAACACTGAAGCTTTCTTT. Translating it yields CASSYTGANTEAFF.

The chain has TRBV7-2 and TRBJ1-5, with TRBD1 matching 8 bases. Per the germline V gene, CDR1 is SGHTA and CDR2 is FQGNSA. V gave up 1 base and J gave up 5 bases; unmatched junction bases: 10. The CDR3 totals 17 residues. CDR3 region: CASSLESFGTGYQPQHF. As DNA, the CDR3 is TGTGCCAGCAGCTTAGAATCTTTCGGGACAGGATATCAGCCCCAGCATTTT.

Only one count was recorded for this clone. The chain combines TRBV19 with TRBJ1-2; D may be TRBD1 (5 bases). CDR1 and CDR2 (germline): LNHDA, SQIVND (reference sequence). With 2 bases removed from V and 5 bases from J, the gap between germline ends came to 9 bases. The CDR3 is made up of 13 amino acids. The CDR3 sequence is CASSIPREYGYTF. CDR3 nucleotide sequence: TGTGCCAGTAGTATACCCAGGGAGTATGGCTACACCTTC. The whole variable domain, remainder taken from reference TRBV19 and TRBJ1-2, is DGGITQSPKYLFRKEGQNVTLSCEQNLNHDAMYWYRQDPGQGLRLIYYSQIVNDFQKGDIAEGYSVSREKKESFPLTVTSAQKNPTAFYLCASSIPREYGYTFGSGTRLTVV.

V usage is TRBV2 and J usage is TRBJ1-3; possible D gene TRBD1, 6 bases. The length of the CDR3 is 14 residues. Germline V gene data show CDR1 as SNHLY and CDR2 as FYNNEI. Deletions cut 7 bases from V and 3 bases from J, with 13 bases between. CDR3 sequence reads: CASMRGAGGNTIYF. The DNA for the CDR3 is TGTGCCAGCATGCGGGGGGCAGGTGGAAACACCATATATTTT.

V gene TRBV9 combines with J gene TRBJ1-2; a possible D gene is TRBD1 (5 bases). The CDR3 extends over 16 amino acids. The V end was cut by 3 bases, the J end by 2 bases, with 17 bases between. Germline V CDR1 and CDR2: SGDLS, YYNGEE. This chain's CDR3 is CASSEPVDRKNYGYTF. The CDR3 coding sequence is TGTGCCAGCAGCGAGCCCGTTGACAGAAAAAACTATGGCTACACCTTC.

The chain recombines TRBV4-1 with TRBJ2-7; TRBD1 aligns across 7 bases. The CDR3 has 16 residues. The V gene end was trimmed by 4 bases and the J gene end by 3 bases; junction bases not matched to a gene: 12. CDR1 is MGHRA and CDR2 is YSYEKL in the germline V gene. The CDR3 DNA follows: TGCGCCAGCAGCCGAAAGGAGCCCCGGGACAGCTACGAGCAGTACTTC. Protein: CASSRKEPRDSYEQYF.

The rearrangement joins TRBV6-5 to TRBJ2-7; TRBD2 might be the D (5 bases). Looked up from germline, CDR1 is MNHEY and CDR2 is SVGAGI. V shed 1 base and J shed 3 bases, with 13 bases lying between them. The CDR3 has 15 amino acids. The CDR3 here is CASSYYAGINYEQYF. The CDR3 DNA reads as TGTGCCAGCAGTTACTACGCCGGGATCAACTACGAGCAGTACTTC.

The chain has TRBV6-6 and TRBJ1-1; D uncertain. The V and J ends lost 7 bases and 6 bases respectively, with 15 bases between them. This CDR3 is built from 13 residues. The germline V gene has CDR1 MNHNY and CDR2 SVGAGI (reference sequence). The CDR3 DNA sequence: TGTGCCAGCACCTTGACTGCGTTCGCTGAAGCTTTCTTT. Its protein is CASTLTAFAEAFF.

The chain links TRBV6-1 to TRBJ2-1; 11 bases are shared with TRBD2. This CDR3 is 16 amino acids long. V gave up 0 bases and J gave up 5 bases; unmatched junction bases: 3. Germline values: CDR1 MNHNS, CDR2 SASEGT. The CDR3, as DNA: TGTGCCAGCAGTGAAGCGCTAGCGGGGGGCAACAATGAGCAGTTCTTC. Amino acid sequence: CASSEALAGGNNEQFF.